In its sample, the clone carrying this T cell receptor (beta chain) was seen many times. The data stem from a study of T cells in Graves' hyperthyroidism and ophthalmopathy. Germline trimming cut 0 bases from V and 5 bases from J; bases unmatched to any gene: 9. The CDR3 covers 17 residues. Germline V lookup: CDR1 KGHSH, CDR2 LQKENI. What was amplified from RNA transcripts were TCR beta CDR3 regions. The HTBI primer set served for first-round RT-PCR of the TCR CDR3. Using its own MiXCR run on the multiplex PCR reads, TCRdb lists one record per CDR3 protein. The sample contains approximately 410,000 distinct CDR3 sequences, around 15% of which appear only once.

The V and J genes are TRBV18 and TRBJ2-5; 10 nucleotides align to TRBD1. This TCR was recovered from a man between 18 and 29 years old with Graves' ophthalmopathy. Sequencing used blood. The CDR3 spells CASSPPTGTGAWETQYF. The CDR3, as DNA: TGTGCCAGCTCACCACCAACCGGGACAGGGGCGTGGGAGACCCAGTACTTC. Variable domain in full (rest from reference TRBV18 and TRBJ2-5): NAGVMQNPRHLVRRRGQEARLRCSPMKGHSHVYWYRQLPEEGLKFMVYLQKENIIDESGMPKERFSAEFPKEGPSILRIQQVVRGDSAAYFCASSPPTGTGAWETQYFGPGTRLLVL.